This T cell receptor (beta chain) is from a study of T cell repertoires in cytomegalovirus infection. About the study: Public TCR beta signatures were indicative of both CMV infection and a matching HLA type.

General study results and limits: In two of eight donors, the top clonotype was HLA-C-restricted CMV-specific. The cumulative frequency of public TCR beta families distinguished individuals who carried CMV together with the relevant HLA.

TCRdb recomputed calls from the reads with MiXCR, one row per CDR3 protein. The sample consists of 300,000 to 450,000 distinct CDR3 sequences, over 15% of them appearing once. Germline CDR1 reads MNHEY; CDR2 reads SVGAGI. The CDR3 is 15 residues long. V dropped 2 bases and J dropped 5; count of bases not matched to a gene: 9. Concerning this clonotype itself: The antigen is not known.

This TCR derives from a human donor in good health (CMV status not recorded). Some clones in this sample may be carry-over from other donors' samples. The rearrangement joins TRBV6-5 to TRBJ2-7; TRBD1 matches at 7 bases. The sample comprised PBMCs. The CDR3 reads CASSYTLGGQDEQYF. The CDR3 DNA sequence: TGTGCCAGCAGTTACACCCTAGGTGGACAGGACGAGCAGTACTTC.